Listed below are T cell receptor beta chains from one sample, sequenced in a study of blood T cells in healthy people across ages. TCRdb ran MiXCR on the 5' RACE reads and lists one entry per CDR3 protein. There are under 2,000,000 distinct CDR3 sequences in the sample; roughly 50% occur only once, and around 2.1% lies in the top ten. Sequencing input: blood. Source of these receptors: a woman aged 35 to 49 in good health. CDR3s include the opening cysteine and the closing phenylalanine or tryptophan. A D gene is named only where the DNA matches it firmly. Clone size is shown for a subset of rows, as once, few, many or a class of expanded clone.

d_gene | j_gene | v_gene | abundance | CDR3aa | CDR3nt
TRBD1 | TRBJ2-5 | TRBV4-1 | few | CASSQWGTGGEETQYF | TGCGCCAGCAGCCAATGGGGAACAGGGGGCGAGGAGACCCAGTACTTC
- | TRBJ1-5 | TRBV27 | many | CASSYDSNQPQHF | TGTGCCAGCAGCTATGATAGCAATCAGCCCCAGCATTTT
TRBD1 | TRBJ2-5 | TRBV5-1 | once | CASGLGQGNNEQYF | TGCGCCAGCGGACTTGGACAGGGCAACAATGAGCAGTACTTC
- | TRBJ2-5 | TRBV7-3 | few | CASSLYLEETQYF | TGTGCCAGCAGCCTCTACCTAGAAGAGACCCAGTACTTC
- | TRBJ1-2 | TRBV5-1 | - | CASSAQGLYGYTF | TGCGCCAGCAGCGCTCAGGGACTCTATGGCTACACCTTC
- | TRBJ2-7 | TRBV5-1 | many | CASSSLGEQYF | TGCGCCAGCAGCTCTCTGGGCGAGCAGTACTTC
TRBD1 | TRBJ2-5 | TRBV20-1 | once | CSAIFRTGAAEQYF | TGCAGTGCTATTTTCCGGACAGGAGCTGCGGAGCAGTACTTC
- | TRBJ2-5 | TRBV6-2/TRBV6-3 | - | CASGDMGLPSWYQETQYF | TGTGCCAGCGGCGACATGGGCCTCCCTTCTTGGTACCAAGAGACCCAGTACTTC
- | TRBJ2-3 | TRBV27 | few | CASSTRGRDTQYF | TGTGCCAGCAGTACCCGGGGCCGAGATACGCAGTATTTT
- | TRBJ1-2 | TRBV3-1 | - | CASSQDPGARGYTF | TGTGCCAGCAGCCAAGATCCGGGGGCGAGGGGCTACACCTTC
- | TRBJ1-5 | TRBV5-6 | few | CASSLAAFTQPQHF | TGTGCCAGCAGCTTGGCCGCATTCACCCAGCCCCAGCATTTT
- | TRBJ2-1 | TRBV12-3/TRBV12-4 | few | CASSSDRSYSYNEQFF | TGTGCCAGCAGTTCCGACAGGTCTTACTCCTACAATGAGCAGTTCTTC
TRBD2 | TRBJ2-1 | TRBV20-1 | few | CSARDQLRTSGYNEQFF | TGCAGTGCTAGAGATCAGTTACGGACTAGCGGTTACAATGAGCAGTTCTTC
TRBD2 | TRBJ2-7 | TRBV29-1 | - | CSVRDYTYEQYF | TGCAGCGTTCGGGACTACACTTACGAGCAGTACTTC
- | TRBJ1-2 | TRBV5-1 | once | CARIGPGSYGYTF | TGCGCCAGGATAGGTCCAGGAAGCTATGGCTACACCTTC
- | TRBJ2-1 | TRBV20-1 | - | CSAPTGANYNEQFF | TGCAGTGCTCCGACGGGGGCGAACTACAATGAGCAGTTCTTC
TRBD1 | TRBJ1-6 | TRBV7-8 | - | CASSTKTGGYSPLHF | TGTGCCAGCAGCACTAAGACAGGGGGTTATTCACCCCTCCACTTT
TRBD1 | TRBJ2-1 | TRBV20-1 | many | CSATSRGPGNEQFF | TGCAGTGCCACCAGCAGGGGGCCGGGCAATGAGCAGTTCTTC
TRBD2 | TRBJ2-3 | TRBV6-2/TRBV6-3 | - | CASSYSLAGGQDTQYF | TGTGCCAGCAGTTACTCTCTAGCGGGGGGGCAAGATACGCAGTATTTT
- | TRBJ2-7 | TRBV27 | - | CASSSSRYGEQYF | TGTGCCAGCAGTTCCTCCCGGTACGGCGAGCAGTACTTC
- | TRBJ2-1 | TRBV7-9 | - | CASSLGGHAVNEQFF | TGTGCCAGCAGCTTGGGCGGCCATGCTGTCAATGAGCAGTTCTTC
TRBD1 | TRBJ2-7 | TRBV7-6 | once | CASSPNPGQSDYEQYF | TGTGCCAGCAGCCCCAATCCGGGACAGTCGGATTACGAGCAGTACTTC
- | TRBJ2-7 | TRBV20-1 | - | CSARVTYPSYEQYF | TGCAGTGCTAGAGTTACCTATCCTTCCTACGAGCAGTACTTC
TRBD1 | TRBJ1-1 | TRBV29-1 | - | CSPVPPQGINTEAFF | TGCAGCCCAGTTCCCCCACAGGGGATAAACACTGAAGCTTTCTTT
- | TRBJ2-4 | TRBV7-2 | few | CASSSNGKNIQYF | TGTGCCAGCAGCTCTAATGGCAAAAACATTCAGTACTTC
- | TRBJ2-3 | TRBV24-1 | - | CATVKVSTDTQYF | TGTGCCACCGTAAAGGTTAGCACAGATACGCAGTATTTT
TRBD1 | TRBJ2-7 | TRBV20-1 | - | CSASLRTGGGYEQYF | TGCAGTGCTAGCCTCCGGACAGGGGGTGGTTATGAGCAGTACTTC
- | TRBJ1-6 | TRBV9 | - | CASSVGQGLPEALHF | TGTGCCAGCAGCGTAGGGCAGGGGCTCCCAGAAGCCCTCCACTTT
TRBD2 | TRBJ2-5 | TRBV29-1 | few | CSVEKGLAGGKRQETQYF | TGCAGCGTTGAAAAGGGACTAGCGGGGGGAAAACGACAAGAGACCCAGTACTTC
TRBD2 | TRBJ2-3 | TRBV20-1 | - | CSARLGGGEDTQYF | TGCAGTGCTAGATTAGGCGGGGGGGAAGATACGCAGTATTTT
- | TRBJ2-7 | TRBV20-1 | - | CSATRTGNSYEQYF | TGCAGTGCTACAAGGACTGGGAATTCCTACGAGCAGTACTTC
TRBD1 | TRBJ2-1 | TRBV13 | - | CASTWTGGASGEQFF | TGTGCCAGCACCTGGACAGGGGGCGCGTCCGGTGAGCAGTTCTTC
- | TRBJ2-7 | TRBV7-8 | - | CASSHSDDSSYEQYF | TGTGCCAGCAGCCATAGCGACGATAGCTCCTACGAGCAGTACTTC
TRBD1 | TRBJ2-3 | TRBV18 | few | CASSRDSGGTDTQYF | TGTGCCAGCTCACGGGACAGTGGGGGCACAGATACGCAGTATTTT
- | TRBJ2-6 | TRBV7-2 | - | CASSIAPTGSSGANVLTF | TGTGCCAGCAGCATAGCCCCTACAGGATCTTCTGGGGCCAACGTCCTGACTTTC